This TCR beta chain was observed in a study of blood T cell repertoires in COVID-19 (dated by TCRdb to 2018 to 2021). About the study as a whole: Samples covering the acute and convalescent phases of COVID-19 were provided by collaborators in the United States, Italy and Spain. The prospective study material was composed of cDNA or gDNA derived from T cells, B-cell-depleted T cells, or PBMCs. The dataset comprised deeply sampled blood TCRbeta repertoires from subjects exposed to, actively infected with, or recovered from COVID-19. The repertoires were released in a freely available public database intended as a resource for research on the immune response to SARS-CoV-2. Samples came from the ongoing ImmuneRACE study (first 160 participants) plus 1,254 subjects from 6 global collaborators. Sample metadata almost always included a de-identified subject ID, COVID-19 status, age in years and sex. HLA class I and class II types, where available, came from metadata supplied by the sample provider rather than from assay-based typing.

Only a few counts were recorded for this clone. The antigen this receptor binds is unknown. The input lacks base qualities; no much larger clone sits a single base away. This sample includes further DNA sequences coding for the same CDR3. V and J are truncated by 2 bases and 6 bases respectively, leaving an intervening sequence of 8 bases. The CDR3 has 13 amino acids, counting the end cysteine and phenylalanine. Only CDR3 DNA is held: 39 bases, read in frame from base 1. TCRbeta CDR3 regions were amplified from genomic DNA using the immunoSEQ Assay, a bias-controlled multiplex PCR. In the source study's methods: Nucleated cell counts per sample were estimated from amplification of reference gene primers within the assay. To quantify the absolute abundance of each unique TCRbeta CDR3 rearrangement, sequence reads were collapsed and filtered. For each sample, productive Simpson clonality was calculated by taking the square root of Simpson's diversity index across productive rearrangements. Sourced from immuneACCESS, this table was stored by TCRdb with only in-frame sequences that have V and J called. A share of the clones is absent; for the studies checked, an unresolved V gene accounts for under half, and the remainder has no known explanation. V and J calls and clone size are those listed in that table; D and trimming were worked out from the DNA. The sample table shows 150,000 or so clones, and around 89% are seen once. Roughly 2.9% of the sample is taken by the ten largest.

The paper as a whole reports these results and caveats: The amount of clinical and demographic metadata varied by source and participant and was provided uncurated.

Collaborating institutions collected whole blood in K2EDTA tubes following their own protocols. For TCRbeta analysis, collaborators shipped samples as frozen whole blood, isolated PBMCs, or DNA extracted from either of those sample types. The sequence was obtained from a man aged 60 to 69 with active or convalescent COVID-19. Sequenced sample: peripheral blood. Recombination linked TRBV12-3 or TRBV12-4 to TRBJ1-5; matching of 6 bases hints at TRBD1 as the D gene. CDR3 reads: CASSLTGSQPQHF. The base sequence is TGTGCCAGCAGTTTAACAGGGAGTCAGCCCCAGCATTTT.